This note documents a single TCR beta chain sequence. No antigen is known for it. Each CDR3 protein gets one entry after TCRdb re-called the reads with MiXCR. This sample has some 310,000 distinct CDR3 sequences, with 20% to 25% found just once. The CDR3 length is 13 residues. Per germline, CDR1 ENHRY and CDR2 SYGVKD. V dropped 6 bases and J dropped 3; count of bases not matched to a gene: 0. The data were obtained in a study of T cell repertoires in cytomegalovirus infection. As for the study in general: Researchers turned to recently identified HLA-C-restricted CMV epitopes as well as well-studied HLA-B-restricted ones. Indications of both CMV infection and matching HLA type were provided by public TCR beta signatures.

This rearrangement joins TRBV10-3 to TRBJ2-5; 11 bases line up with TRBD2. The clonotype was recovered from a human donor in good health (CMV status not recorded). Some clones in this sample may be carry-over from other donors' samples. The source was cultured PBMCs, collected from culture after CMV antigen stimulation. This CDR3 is CAIRLAGEETQYF. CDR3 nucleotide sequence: TGTGCCATCAGACTAGCGGGAGAAGAGACCCAGTACTTC.